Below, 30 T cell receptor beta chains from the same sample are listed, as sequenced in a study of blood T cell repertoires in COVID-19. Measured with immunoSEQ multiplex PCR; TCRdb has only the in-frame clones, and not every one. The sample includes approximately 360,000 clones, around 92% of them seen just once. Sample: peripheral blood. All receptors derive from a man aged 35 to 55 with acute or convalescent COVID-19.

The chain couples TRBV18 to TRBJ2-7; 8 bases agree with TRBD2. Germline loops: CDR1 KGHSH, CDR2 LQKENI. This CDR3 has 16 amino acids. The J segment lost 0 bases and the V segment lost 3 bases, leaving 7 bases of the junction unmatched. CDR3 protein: CASSPLGGEASYEQYF. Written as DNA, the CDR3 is TGTGCCAGCTCACCCCTCGGGGGGGAGGCCTCCTACGAGCAGTACTTC.

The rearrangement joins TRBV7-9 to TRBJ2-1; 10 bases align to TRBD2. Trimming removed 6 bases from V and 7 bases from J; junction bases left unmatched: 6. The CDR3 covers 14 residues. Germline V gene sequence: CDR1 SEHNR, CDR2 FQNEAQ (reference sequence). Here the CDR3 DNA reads TGTGCCAGCAGACAAAGCGGGGGGGCGAATGAGCAGTTCTTC. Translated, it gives CASRQSGGANEQFF.

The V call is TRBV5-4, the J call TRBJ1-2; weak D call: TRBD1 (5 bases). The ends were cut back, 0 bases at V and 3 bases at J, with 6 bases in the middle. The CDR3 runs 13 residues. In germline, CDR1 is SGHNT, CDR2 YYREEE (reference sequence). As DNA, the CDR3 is TGTGCCAGCAGCTTGGCAGGGTACTATGGCTACACCTTC. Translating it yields CASSLAGYYGYTF.

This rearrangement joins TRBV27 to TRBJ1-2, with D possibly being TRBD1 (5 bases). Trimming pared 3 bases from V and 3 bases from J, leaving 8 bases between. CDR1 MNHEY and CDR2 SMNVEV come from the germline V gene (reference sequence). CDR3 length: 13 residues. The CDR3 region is CASSFARDYGYTF. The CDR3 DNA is TGTGCCAGCAGTTTCGCCAGGGACTATGGCTACACCTTC.

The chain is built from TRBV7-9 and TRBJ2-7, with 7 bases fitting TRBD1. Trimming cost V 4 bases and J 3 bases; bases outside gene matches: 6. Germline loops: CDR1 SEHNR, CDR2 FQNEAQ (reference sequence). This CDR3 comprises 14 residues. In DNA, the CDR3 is TGTGCCAGCAGCTCCTCCGGGACAGACTACGAGCAGTACTTC. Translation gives CASSSSGTDYEQYF.

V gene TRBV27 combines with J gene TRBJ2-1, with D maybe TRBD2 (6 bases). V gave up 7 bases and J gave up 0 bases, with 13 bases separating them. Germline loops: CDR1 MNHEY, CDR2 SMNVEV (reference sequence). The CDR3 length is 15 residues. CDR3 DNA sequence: TGTGCCAGCATCCTCCGGGGAGGCTCCTACAATGAGCAGTTCTTC. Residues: CASILRGGSYNEQFF.

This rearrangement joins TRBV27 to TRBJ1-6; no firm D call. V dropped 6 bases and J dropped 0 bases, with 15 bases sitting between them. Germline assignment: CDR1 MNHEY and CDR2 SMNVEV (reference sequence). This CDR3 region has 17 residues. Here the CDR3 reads CASRSSEMSSYNSPLHF. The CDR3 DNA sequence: TGTGCCAGCAGATCGTCCGAGATGAGCTCCTATAATTCACCCCTCCACTTT.

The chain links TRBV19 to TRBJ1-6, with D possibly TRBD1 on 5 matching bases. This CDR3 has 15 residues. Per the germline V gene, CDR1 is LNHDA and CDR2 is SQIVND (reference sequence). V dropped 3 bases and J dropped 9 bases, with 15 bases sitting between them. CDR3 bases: TGTGCCAGTAGTATCCAGGGAACCTTCGGTTCACCCCTCCACTTT. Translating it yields CASSIQGTFGSPLHF.

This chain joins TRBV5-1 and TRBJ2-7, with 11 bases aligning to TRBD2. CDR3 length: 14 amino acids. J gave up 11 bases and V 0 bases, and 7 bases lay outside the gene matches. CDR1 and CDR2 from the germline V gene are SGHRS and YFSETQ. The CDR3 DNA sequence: TGCGCCAGCAGCTTGGAGCTAGCGGGAGGAGCAGAGTACTTC. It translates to CASSLELAGGAEYF.

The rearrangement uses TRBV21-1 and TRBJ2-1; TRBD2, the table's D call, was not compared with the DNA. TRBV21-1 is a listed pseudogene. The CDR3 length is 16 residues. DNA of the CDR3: TGTGCCAGCAGCAAAGAAGGTGAGGGTATGGACAATGAGCAGTTCTTC. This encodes CASSKEGEGMDNEQFF.

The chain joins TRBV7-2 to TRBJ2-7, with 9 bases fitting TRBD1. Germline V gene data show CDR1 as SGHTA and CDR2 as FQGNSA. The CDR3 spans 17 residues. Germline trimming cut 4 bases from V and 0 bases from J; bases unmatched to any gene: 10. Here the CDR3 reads CASSWMTGGDYSYEQYF. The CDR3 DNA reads TGTGCCAGCAGCTGGATGACAGGGGGGGACTACTCCTACGAGCAGTACTTC.

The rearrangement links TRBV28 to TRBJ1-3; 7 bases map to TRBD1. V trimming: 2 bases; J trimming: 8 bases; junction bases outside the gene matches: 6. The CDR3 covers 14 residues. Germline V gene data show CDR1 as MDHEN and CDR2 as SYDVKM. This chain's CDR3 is CASSLQEGAHTIYF. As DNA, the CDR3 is TGTGCCAGCAGTTTACAGGAGGGGGCCCACACCATATATTTT.

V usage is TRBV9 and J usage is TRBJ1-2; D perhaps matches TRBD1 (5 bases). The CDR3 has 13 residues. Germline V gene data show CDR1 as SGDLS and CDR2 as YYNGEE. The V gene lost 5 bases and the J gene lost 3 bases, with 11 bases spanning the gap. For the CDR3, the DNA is TGTGCCAGCAGTCCACAAGGGGACTATGGCTACACCTTC. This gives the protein CASSPQGDYGYTF.

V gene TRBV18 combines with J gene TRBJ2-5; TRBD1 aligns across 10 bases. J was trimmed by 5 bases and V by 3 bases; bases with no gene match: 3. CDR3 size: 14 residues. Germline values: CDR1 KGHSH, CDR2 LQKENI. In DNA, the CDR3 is TGTGCCAGCTCACCGCCGGGACAGGGGGAGACCCAGTACTTC. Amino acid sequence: CASSPPGQGETQYF.

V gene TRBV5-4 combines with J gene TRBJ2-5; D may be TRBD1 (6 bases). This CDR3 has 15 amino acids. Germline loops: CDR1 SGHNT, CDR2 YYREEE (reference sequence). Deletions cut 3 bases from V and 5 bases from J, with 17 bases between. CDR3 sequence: CASSSPGLRGETQYF. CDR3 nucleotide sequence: TGTGCCAGCAGCTCCCCCGGGCTGAGGGGGGAGACCCAGTACTTC.

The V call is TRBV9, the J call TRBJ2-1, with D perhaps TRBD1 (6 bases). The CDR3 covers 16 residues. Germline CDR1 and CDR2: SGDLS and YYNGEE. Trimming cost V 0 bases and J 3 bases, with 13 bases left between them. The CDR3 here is CASSVEPRGLYNEQFF. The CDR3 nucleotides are TGTGCCAGCAGCGTAGAACCCAGGGGCCTCTACAATGAGCAGTTCTTC.

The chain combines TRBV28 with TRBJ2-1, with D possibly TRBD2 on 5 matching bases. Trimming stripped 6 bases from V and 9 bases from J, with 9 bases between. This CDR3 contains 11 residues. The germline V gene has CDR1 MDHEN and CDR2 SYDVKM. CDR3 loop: CASRNSVEQFF. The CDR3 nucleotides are TGTGCCAGCAGAAATAGCGTTGAGCAGTTCTTC.

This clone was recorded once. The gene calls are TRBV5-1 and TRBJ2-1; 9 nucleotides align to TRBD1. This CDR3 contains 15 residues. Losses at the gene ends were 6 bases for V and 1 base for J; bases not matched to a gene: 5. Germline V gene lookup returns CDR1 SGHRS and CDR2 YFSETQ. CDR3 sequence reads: CASTLGQGSYNEQFF. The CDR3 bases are TGCGCCAGCACTTTGGGACAGGGTTCCTACAATGAGCAGTTCTTC.

CDR3 region: CASSLLGGVGYEQYF. The CDR3 DNA reads as TGTGCCAGCAGCTTATTAGGAGGGGTGGGATACGAGCAGTACTTC. The chain carries TRBV7-9 and TRBJ2-7, with a possible D match to TRBD2 (6 bases). Germline V gene lookup returns CDR1 SEHNR and CDR2 FQNEAQ (reference sequence). Trimming shortened V by 2 bases and J by 4 bases, and 15 bases separated the two germline ends. The CDR3 length is 15 residues.

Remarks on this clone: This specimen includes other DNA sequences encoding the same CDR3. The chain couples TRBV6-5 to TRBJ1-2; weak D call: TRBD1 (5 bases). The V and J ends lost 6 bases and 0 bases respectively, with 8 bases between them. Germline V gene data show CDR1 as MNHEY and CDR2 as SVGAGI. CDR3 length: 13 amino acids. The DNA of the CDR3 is TGTGCCAGCAGAGAGACAGCTAACTATGGCTACACCTTC. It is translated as CASRETANYGYTF.

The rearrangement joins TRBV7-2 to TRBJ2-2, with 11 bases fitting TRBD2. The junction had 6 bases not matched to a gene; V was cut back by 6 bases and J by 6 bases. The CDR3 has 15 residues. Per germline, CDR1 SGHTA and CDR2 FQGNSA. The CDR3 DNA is TGTGCCAGCAGGGGGGGACTAGCGGCTGCCGGGGAGCTGTTTTTT. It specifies CASRGGLAAAGELFF.

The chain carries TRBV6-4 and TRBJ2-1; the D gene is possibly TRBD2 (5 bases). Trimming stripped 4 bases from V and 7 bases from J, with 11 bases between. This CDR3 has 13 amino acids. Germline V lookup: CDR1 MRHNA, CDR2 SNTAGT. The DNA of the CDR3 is TGTGCCAGCAGTGCAAGTGCGGGTAATGAGCAGTTCTTC. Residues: CASSASAGNEQFF.

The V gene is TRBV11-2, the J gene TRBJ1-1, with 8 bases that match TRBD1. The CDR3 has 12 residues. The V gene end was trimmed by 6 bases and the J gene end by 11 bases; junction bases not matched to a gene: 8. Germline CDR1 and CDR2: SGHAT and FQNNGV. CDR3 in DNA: TGTGCCAGCAGACTCCAGGGGGCAGAGGCTTTCTTT. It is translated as CASRLQGAEAFF.

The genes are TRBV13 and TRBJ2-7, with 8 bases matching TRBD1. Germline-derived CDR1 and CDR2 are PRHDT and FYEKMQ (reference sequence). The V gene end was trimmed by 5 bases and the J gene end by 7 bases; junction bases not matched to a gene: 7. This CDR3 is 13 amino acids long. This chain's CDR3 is CASSPQGAREQYF. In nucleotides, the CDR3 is TGTGCCAGCAGCCCCCAGGGGGCGAGGGAGCAGTACTTC.

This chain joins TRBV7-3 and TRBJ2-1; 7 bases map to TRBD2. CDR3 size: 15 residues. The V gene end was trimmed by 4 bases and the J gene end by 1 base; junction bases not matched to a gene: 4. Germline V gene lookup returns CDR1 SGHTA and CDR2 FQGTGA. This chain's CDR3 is CASSSTSASYNEQFF. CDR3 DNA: TGTGCCAGCAGCTCAACTAGCGCGTCCTACAATGAGCAGTTCTTC.

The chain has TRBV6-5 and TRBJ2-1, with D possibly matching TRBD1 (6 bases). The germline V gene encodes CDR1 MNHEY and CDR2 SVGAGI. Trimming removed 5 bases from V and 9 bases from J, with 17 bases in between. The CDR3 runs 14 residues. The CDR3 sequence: CASSRGQPPSEQFF. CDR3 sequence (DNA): TGTGCCAGCAGTCGCGGACAGCCGCCGAGTGAGCAGTTCTTC.

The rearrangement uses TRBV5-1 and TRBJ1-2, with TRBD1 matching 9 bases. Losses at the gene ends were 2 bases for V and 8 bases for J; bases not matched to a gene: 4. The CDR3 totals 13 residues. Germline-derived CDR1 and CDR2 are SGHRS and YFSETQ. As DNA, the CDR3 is TGCGCCAGCAGCTTACAGGGGGCGGGCGGCTACACCTTC. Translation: CASSLQGAGGYTF. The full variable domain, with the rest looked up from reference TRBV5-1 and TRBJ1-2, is KAGVTQTPRYLIKTRGQQVTLSCSPISGHRSVSWYQQTPGQGLQFLFEYFSETQRNKGNFPGRFSGRQFSNSRSEMNVSTLELGDSALYLCASSLQGAGGYTFGSGTRLTVV.

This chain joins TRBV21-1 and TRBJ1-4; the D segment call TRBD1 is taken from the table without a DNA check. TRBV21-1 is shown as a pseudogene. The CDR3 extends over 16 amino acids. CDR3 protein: CASSKLYRGPNEKLFF. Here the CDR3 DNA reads TGTGCCAGCAGCAAACTGTACAGGGGTCCTAATGAAAAACTGTTTTTT.

CDR3 nucleotide sequence: TGTGCCAGCAGCTTGGCCCTCCCGGGACTAGCGGCAGATACGCAGTATTTT. It is translated as CASSLALPGLAADTQYF. The chain recombines TRBV5-4 with TRBJ2-3, with 11 bases aligning to TRBD2. V was clipped by 0 bases and J by 4 bases; unmatched bases: 7. The CDR3 contains 17 residues. In germline, CDR1 is SGHNT, CDR2 YYREEE (reference sequence).

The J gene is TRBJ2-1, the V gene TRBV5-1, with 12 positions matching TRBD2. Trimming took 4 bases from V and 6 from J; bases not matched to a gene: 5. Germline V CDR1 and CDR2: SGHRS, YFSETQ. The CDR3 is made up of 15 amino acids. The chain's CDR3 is CASSRTSGISNEQFF. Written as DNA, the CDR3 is TGCGCCAGCAGCAGGACTAGCGGGATATCCAATGAGCAGTTCTTC. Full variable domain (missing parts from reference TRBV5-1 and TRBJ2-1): KAGVTQTPRYLIKTRGQQVTLSCSPISGHRSVSWYQQTPGQGLQFLFEYFSETQRNKGNFPGRFSGRQFSNSRSEMNVSTLELGDSALYLCASSRTSGISNEQFFGPGTRLTVL.